This T cell receptor beta chain was sequenced during a study of shared clonotypes between healthy human individuals. The naive CD8 population came from CD45RO-negative cells selected for CCR7, without terminally differentiated effector memory CD45RA+ cells. The CDR3 is 15 residues long. Trimming left V 1 base short and J 1 base short, with 9 bases between. The germline CDR1 and CDR2 sequences are LNHNV and YYDKDF (reference sequence). Sequencing used immunoSEQ multiplex PCR; TCRdb keeps in-frame clones, though not all of them. The data hold 600,000 or so clones, with nearly 98% observed a single time.

Source material: naive CD8+ T cells sorted from blood. V and J are TRBV15 and TRBJ2-3; D remains ambiguous. This receptor was identified in a man younger than 40 in good health. The CDR3 DNA sequence: TGTGCCACCAGCAGAGGCTTTAGGGGCACAGATACGCAGTATTTT. As protein: CATSRGFRGTDTQYF.